This is a list of T cell receptor beta chains from one sample in a study of blood T cell repertoires in COVID-19. Sequencing was performed with immunoSEQ multiplex PCR; in TCRdb, only in-frame clones are kept and a portion is missing. The data contain about 48,000 clones, 80% to 90% of them singletons. The sequencing sample was made of peripheral blood. All receptors derive from an elderly woman with acute or convalescent COVID-19. The CDR3 runs from the conserved cysteine through the conserved F or W.

j_call: TRBJ2-2
v_call: TRBV3-1/TRBV3-2
cdr3_aa: CASSQERVNTGELFF

j_call: TRBJ1-4
v_call: TRBV7-9
cdr3_aa: CASSFGQGAEKLFF

j_call: TRBJ1-2
v_call: TRBV5-4
cdr3_aa: CASRSGQGEQNYGYTF

j_call: TRBJ1-2
v_call: TRBV12-3/TRBV12-4
cdr3_aa: CASGGLDWYGYTF

j_call: TRBJ2-3
v_call: TRBV2
cdr3_aa: CASRPRGLDLDTQYF

j_call: TRBJ1-1
v_call: TRBV7-6
cdr3_aa: CASSWTVGSMNTEAFF

j_call: TRBJ1-2
v_call: TRBV19
cdr3_aa: CASSDKGGYTF

j_call: TRBJ2-1
v_call: TRBV6-5
cdr3_aa: CASSSPDRGNNEQFF

j_call: TRBJ1-1
v_call: TRBV18
cdr3_aa: CASSPSRARNTEAFF

j_call: TRBJ2-2
v_call: TRBV5-4
cdr3_aa: CASSSPIGDRRTGELFF

j_call: TRBJ1-5
v_call: TRBV19
cdr3_aa: CASSTGGTVNQPQHF

j_call: TRBJ1-1
v_call: TRBV6-5
cdr3_aa: CASSSRTGIANTEAFF

j_call: TRBJ1-4
v_call: TRBV7-3
cdr3_aa: CASSPKKGPPTNEKLFF

j_call: TRBJ2-1
v_call: TRBV7-3
cdr3_aa: CASSHGTGNNEQFF

j_call: TRBJ1-1
v_call: TRBV6-6
cdr3_aa: CASSSPDRGDTEAFF

j_call: TRBJ2-5
v_call: TRBV19
cdr3_aa: CASSIIAGAIQETQYF

j_call: TRBJ1-5
v_call: TRBV28
cdr3_aa: CASSLTLGGNQPQHF

j_call: TRBJ1-1
v_call: TRBV5-1
cdr3_aa: CASSQIGGNTEAFF

j_call: TRBJ1-6
v_call: TRBV25-1
cdr3_aa: CASSESSYNSPLHF

j_call: TRBJ1-1
v_call: TRBV5-1
cdr3_aa: CASSGGQGAGVGTEAFF

j_call: TRBJ2-5
v_call: TRBV27
cdr3_aa: CASRLQGGETQYF

j_call: TRBJ1-3
v_call: TRBV4-1
cdr3_aa: CASSLKSGTGPSGNTIYF

j_call: TRBJ2-3
v_call: TRBV5-1
cdr3_aa: CASRPTGLEADTQYF

j_call: TRBJ1-5
v_call: TRBV27
cdr3_aa: CASSSAGTLNQPQHF

j_call: TRBJ1-2
v_call: TRBV6-5
cdr3_aa: CASSYGGGRNYGYTF

j_call: TRBJ1-5
v_call: TRBV24-1
cdr3_aa: CATSANSNQPQHF

j_call: TRBJ1-3
v_call: TRBV19
cdr3_aa: CASSIVVQGSGNTIYF

j_call: TRBJ1-2
v_call: TRBV10-3
cdr3_aa: CAISVGAGDGYTF

j_call: TRBJ1-1
v_call: TRBV10-3
cdr3_aa: CALRSSNTEAFF

j_call: TRBJ2-1
v_call: TRBV2
cdr3_aa: CASSDDRVNEQFF

j_call: TRBJ1-1
v_call: TRBV30
cdr3_aa: CAWTGLTEAFF

j_call: TRBJ1-5
v_call: TRBV5-6
cdr3_aa: CASSIGTGASNQPQHF

j_call: TRBJ2-2
v_call: TRBV3-1/TRBV3-2
cdr3_aa: CASSQWDRRTGELFF

j_call: TRBJ1-5
v_call: TRBV19
cdr3_aa: CASQGVGSTSQPQHF

j_call: TRBJ1-6
v_call: TRBV27
cdr3_aa: CASRTSGVYNSPLHF

j_call: TRBJ1-3
v_call: TRBV3-1/TRBV3-2
cdr3_aa: CASSPLDKLSGNTIYF

j_call: TRBJ2-5
v_call: TRBV9
cdr3_aa: CASSGGGRETQYF

j_call: TRBJ2-1
v_call: TRBV4-1
cdr3_aa: CASSHLGTGGYNEQFF

j_call: TRBJ1-1
v_call: TRBV10-3
cdr3_aa: CAISEAQGNTEAFF

j_call: TRBJ1-1
v_call: TRBV6-5
cdr3_aa: CASRLGGRLYAEAFF

j_call: TRBJ2-5
v_call: TRBV12-3/TRBV12-4
cdr3_aa: CASSLQVKETQYF

j_call: TRBJ2-7
v_call: TRBV6-5
cdr3_aa: CASSPGREPYEQYF